The rows below give T cell receptor beta chains drawn from one sample of a study of cytomegalovirus exposure and HLA in healthy donors. The method was immunoSEQ multiplex PCR; TCRdb's version includes in-frame clones alone and lacks a portion of them. The sample includes around 190,000 clones, more than 75% of them seen just once. Sample: PBMCs. The receptors were gathered from a woman in her forties or fifties in good health and CMV-seronegative. Both conserved end residues are part of each CDR3. Size values are once, few and many counts, or a class for expanded clones, and some rows have none.

clone_size | v_call | cdr3_aa
. | TRBV19 | CASSIALTKNNQPQHF
. | TRBV6-6 | CASSYKGGSWTEAFF
. | TRBV5-1 | CASSLSGMGSYGYTF
few | TRBV7-9 | CAKTSGSPSSYNEQFF
. | TRBV19 | CASIRDRVGGYGYTF
. | TRBV7-7 | CASSLTRSSYEQYF
. | TRBV15 | CATSRAEDRVYGYTF
. | TRBV7-2 | CASSAQAGLSYEQYF
. | TRBV29-1 | CSVDPGPGQVGGGTEAFF
. | TRBV6-1 | CASRAPRIGNTIYF
. | TRBV5-4 | CASSSGQGKGYGYTF
. | TRBV28 | CASSLPPGAGSNQPQHF
. | TRBV7-2 | CASSPEGTEETQYF
few | TRBV12-5 | CASGLVAGQAPNTEAFF
. | TRBV6-1 | CASSPSMGEQFF
. | TRBV6-6 | CASLGGAYSNQPQHF
. | TRBV27 | CASSFDLRLESQYF
. | TRBV7-3 | CASSLKPGPGYGYTF
. | TRBV6-1 | CASRNRGLGTGELFF
. | TRBV21-1 | CASSTLPGGVWVDTQYF
. | TRBV6-4 | CASSSTGLAGGYNEQFF
. | TRBV19 | CASSLGTDEAFF
. | TRBV5-1 | CASRNRGEQYF
. | TRBV28 | CASSPPRTSGRESGETQYF
once | TRBV15 | CATSRDRLAPSTDTQYF
. | TRBV6-5 | CASRRTLTGDYGYTF
few | TRBV6-5 | CASSFRGLVNYGYTF
. | TRBV10-3 | CAISAGEVGDGNTIYF
. | TRBV28 | CASIRQILNTEAFF
. | TRBV18 | CASSPQQETQYF
. | TRBV19 | CASTLRRAGNEQFF
. | TRBV29-1 | CSALSGGYTF
. | TRBV6-1 | CASSERETQYF
. | TRBV7-2 | CASSLEDSYSPLHF
. | TRBV9 | CASSVGTSGGRQETQYF
. | TRBV11-2 | CASSSDRNNEQFF
. | TRBV6-5 | CASSWIGAVSSYEQYF
. | TRBV2 | CASRGRASRNEQFF